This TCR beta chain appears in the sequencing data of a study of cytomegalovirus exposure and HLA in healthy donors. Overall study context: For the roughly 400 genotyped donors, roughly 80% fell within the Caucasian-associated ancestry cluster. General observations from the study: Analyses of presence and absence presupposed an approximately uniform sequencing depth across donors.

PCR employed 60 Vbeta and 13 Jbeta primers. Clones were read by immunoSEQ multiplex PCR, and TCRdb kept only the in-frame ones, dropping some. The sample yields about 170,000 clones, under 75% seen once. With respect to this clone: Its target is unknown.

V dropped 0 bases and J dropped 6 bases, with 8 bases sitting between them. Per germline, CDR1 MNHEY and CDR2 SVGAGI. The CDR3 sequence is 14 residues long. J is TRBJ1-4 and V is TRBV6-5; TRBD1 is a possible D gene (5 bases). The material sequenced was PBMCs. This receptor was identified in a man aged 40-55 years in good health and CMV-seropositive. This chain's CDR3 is CASSYSTVYEKLFF. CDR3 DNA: TGTGCCAGCAGTTACTCGACAGTCTATGAAAAACTGTTTTTT.